One sample yielded the 27 T cell receptor beta chains listed below, sequenced in a study of CD8 T cells in Susac syndrome. RNA in amounts of roughly 0.5 to 1 ug was reverse transcribed with random hexamers. TCRdb used MiXCR to reprocess the immunoSEQ multiplex PCR reads, holding one entry per CDR3 protein. The table records 250,000 to 350,000 distinct CDR3 sequences, about 92% of them present only once. Sequenced: CD4+ T cells from PBMCs. The receptors were gathered from a human donor with multiple sclerosis.

This clonotype occurred once. The V gene is TRBV12-3 or TRBV12-4, the J gene TRBJ2-1; D is ambiguous. There are 14 residues in the CDR3. The ends were cut back, 0 bases at V and 7 bases at J, with 10 bases in the middle. CDR3 sequence: CASSLASSTNEQFF. In nucleotides, the CDR3 is TGTGCCAGCAGTTTAGCTTCTAGTACGAATGAGCAGTTCTTC.

V is TRBV29-1 and J is TRBJ2-3, with a weak D call TRBD2 (5 bases). Trimming removed 4 bases at V and 3 bases at J, with 20 bases between. The V gene's germline CDR1 is SQVTM and CDR2 ANQGSEA. The CDR3 is 16 residues long. The CDR3 nucleotides read TGCAGCGTTGGGTTTTCGGGGAACCCCAGGACAGATACGCAGTATTTT. This codes for CSVGFSGNPRTDTQYF.

V and J are TRBV6-2 or TRBV6-3 and TRBJ2-1; possible D gene TRBD2, 6 bases. V shed 8 bases and J shed 6 bases, with 14 bases lying between them. This CDR3 has 13 amino acids. The germline V gene has CDR1 MNHEY and CDR2 SVGEGT. In nucleotides, the CDR3 is TGTGCCAGCTTTACTAGCTTGAGCAATGAGCAGTTCTTC. Its protein is CASFTSLSNEQFF.

The chain has TRBV12-3 or TRBV12-4 and TRBJ2-3, with D unresolved. The CDR3 contains 14 residues. Between the trimmed V and J ends, which lost 2 bases and 0 bases, there was a span of 6 bases. CDR3 nucleotide sequence: TGTGCCAGCAGTTTACGGTATAGCACAGATACGCAGTATTTT. As protein: CASSLRYSTDTQYF.

This clonotype was seen a single time. The chain couples TRBV6-5 to TRBJ2-7; tentatively, D is TRBD1 or TRBD2 (5 bases each). The germline gives CDR1 MNHEY, CDR2 SVGAGI. The CDR3 totals 15 residues. V lost 5 bases, J lost 1 base, and 15 bases lay in between. The CDR3 region has the DNA TGTGCCAGCAGTCCCCGGGGCGTACTTTCCTACGAGCAGTACTTC. Translation gives CASSPRGVLSYEQYF.

This chain uses TRBV5-6 with TRBJ2-5; 12 nucleotides match TRBD2. V lost 3 bases to trimming and J lost 2 bases; unmatched junction nucleotides: 5. The V gene's germline CDR1 is SGHDT and CDR2 YYEEEE. The CDR3 contains 16 residues. CDR3 in amino acids: CASSSPSGGVQETQYF. CDR3 sequence (DNA): TGTGCCAGCAGCTCCCCTAGCGGGGGGGTTCAAGAGACCCAGTACTTC.

A remark on this clonotype: Compared with germline, one end of the junction differs, possibly owing to a read error. The V call is TRBV2, the J call TRBJ1-2; D unresolved. Germline V gives CDR1 SNHLY, CDR2 FYNNEI. CDR3 size: 12 residues. CDR3 residues: CASTLTEPALSF. The CDR3 DNA follows: TGTGCCAGCACTTTGACGGAACCCGCTCTAAGCTTC.

This sequence joins TRBV29-1 and TRBJ1-2, with D possibly being TRBD1 (5 bases). V was cut by 4 bases and J by 6 bases, with 9 bases left in between. The germline gives CDR1 SQVTM, CDR2 ANQGSEA. This CDR3 has 11 amino acids. The CDR3: CSVGGADGYTF. In DNA form, the CDR3 reads TGCAGCGTTGGAGGGGCGGATGGCTACACCTTC.

The chain recombines TRBV5-1 with TRBJ2-3, with no clear D. Trimming shortened V by 0 bases and J by 10 bases, and 9 bases separated the two germline ends. This CDR3 spans 12 amino acids. Looked up from germline, CDR1 is SGHRS and CDR2 is YFSETQ. The CDR3: CASSLAGDPQYF. The CDR3 region has the DNA TGCGCCAGCAGCTTGGCGGGCGATCCGCAGTATTTT. The full variable domain, with the rest looked up from reference TRBV5-1 and TRBJ2-3, is KAGVTQTPRYLIKTRGQQVTLSCSPISGHRSVSWYQQTPGQGLQFLFEYFSETQRNKGNFPGRFSGRQFSNSRSEMNVSTLELGDSALYLCASSLAGDPQYFGPGTRLTVL.

The chain recombines TRBV6-2 or TRBV6-3 with TRBJ2-6; D is undetermined. Deletions cut 5 bases from V and 0 bases from J, with 8 bases between. This CDR3 contains 15 residues. Germline V gene data show CDR1 as MNHEY and CDR2 as SVGEGT. The CDR3 DNA is TGTGCCAGCAGTCCCTATCTCTCTGGGGCCAACGTCCTGACTTTC. Residues: CASSPYLSGANVLTF.

The CDR3 sequence: CASSSGLSREFF. Here the CDR3 DNA reads TGTGCCAGCAGCTCCGGACTTTCGAGGGAGTTCTTC. The chain links TRBV11-2 to TRBJ2-1, with D perhaps TRBD2 (5 bases). With 4 bases removed from V and 14 bases from J, the gap between germline ends came to 15 bases. There are 12 residues in the CDR3. Per the germline V gene, CDR1 is SGHAT and CDR2 is FQNNGV.

The V and J genes are TRBV29-1 and TRBJ1-2; D not resolved. V dropped 7 bases and J dropped 2 bases, with 17 bases sitting between them. CDR3 size: 14 residues. The V gene's germline CDR1 is SQVTM and CDR2 ANQGSEA. The CDR3 is CSASTMVGNYGYTF. In DNA form, the CDR3 reads TGCAGCGCATCGACCATGGTCGGGAACTATGGCTACACCTTC.

The genes are TRBV7-2 and TRBJ2-1, with 11 bases lining up with TRBD2. The germline CDR1 and CDR2 sequences are SGHTA and FQGNSA. With V trimmed by 2 bases and J by 10 bases, 7 bases remained unmatched. The CDR3 sequence is 15 residues long. The CDR3 DNA reads as TGTGCCAGCAGCTTAAAACTAGCGGGAGTTGGGGAGCAGTTCTTC. Protein product: CASSLKLAGVGEQFF.

The chain joins TRBV19 to TRBJ1-2, with unresolved D. The germline V gene has CDR1 LNHDA and CDR2 SQIVND (reference sequence). The V and J ends lost 0 bases and 4 bases respectively, with 9 bases between them. CDR3 size: 14 residues. The CDR3 DNA sequence: TGTGCCAGTAGTATAGATCGGGCGATCTATGGCTACACCTTC. This codes for CASSIDRAIYGYTF.

This chain uses TRBV12-3 or TRBV12-4 with TRBJ1-2, with D possibly being TRBD1 (5 bases). The CDR3 runs 12 residues. V dropped 5 bases and J dropped 6 bases, with 10 bases sitting between them. The CDR3 bases are TGTGCCAGCAGTCTTGGGGGGAATGGCTACACCTTC. It yields the protein CASSLGGNGYTF.

The J gene is TRBJ1-1, the V gene TRBV5-1, with 8 bases matching TRBD1. CDR1 and CDR2 (germline): SGHRS, YFSETQ. CDR3 size: 15 residues. V lost 1 base, J lost 1 base, and 3 bases stayed unmatched. The CDR3: CASSLIGQGNTEAFF. The CDR3 DNA follows: TGCGCCAGCAGCTTGATCGGACAGGGGAACACTGAAGCTTTCTTT.

This rearrangement joins TRBV5-6 to TRBJ1-4, with D maybe TRBD1 (5 bases). The CDR3 is 18 amino acids. Germline V gives CDR1 SGHDT, CDR2 YYEEEE. The ends were cut back, 5 bases at V and 4 bases at J, with 24 bases in the middle. CDR3 residues: CASRYRTSGVPRNEKLFF. CDR3 in DNA: TGTGCCAGCAGGTACCGGACATCGGGGGTCCCCCGTAATGAAAAACTGTTTTTT.

This chain links TRBV5-1 with TRBJ2-5; TRBD2 aligns across 11 bases. The CDR3 runs 16 residues. Germline lookup yields CDR1 SGHRS and CDR2 YFSETQ. V shed 0 bases and J 1 base; nucleotides not matched to a gene: 2. The CDR3 coding sequence is TGCGCCAGCAGCTTGGGGACTAGCGGGCTCCAAGAGACCCAGTACTTC. Protein product: CASSLGTSGLQETQYF.

The CDR3 sequence is CASSPGGNSYNSPLHF. The CDR3 DNA is TGTGCCAGCAGTCCCGGGGGGAACTCCTATAATTCACCCCTCCACTTT. The rearrangement links TRBV28 to TRBJ1-6; possibly TRBD1 for D (5 bases). With 5 bases removed from V and 0 bases from J, the gap between germline ends came to 11 bases. CDR3 length: 16 residues. Germline CDR1 and CDR2: MDHEN and SYDVKM. The complete variable domain, with remaining parts taken from reference TRBV28 and TRBJ1-6, reads DVKVTQSSRYLVKRTGEKVFLECVQDMDHENMFWYRQDPGLGLRLIYFSYDVKMKEKGDIPEGYSVSREKKERFSLILESASTNQTSMYLCASSPGGNSYNSPLHFGNGTRLTVT.

This chain joins TRBV23-1 and TRBJ2-7; 9 bases match TRBD2. TRBV23-1 falls under the ORF class, with uncertain function. Losses at the gene ends were 7 bases for V and 6 bases for J; bases not matched to a gene: 16. There are 16 residues in the CDR3. Written as DNA, the CDR3 is TGCGCCAGCAAAGCAGACACTAGCGGGCCTTCGCGCGAGCAGTACTTC. Encoded protein: CASKADTSGPSREQYF.

The CDR3 DNA reads as TGTGCCAGCAGCCTTGGGGCAGCCCTTGACGAGCAGTACTTC. Protein: CASSLGAALDEQYF. The rearrangement joins TRBV7-9 to TRBJ2-7, with a weak D call TRBD1 (5 bases). The CDR3 has 14 residues. Deletions cut 5 bases from V and 5 bases from J, with 16 bases between. CDR1 and CDR2 from the germline V gene are SEHNR and FQNEAQ (reference sequence).

This chain connects TRBV5-4 to TRBJ1-3, with D possibly TRBD1 on 5 matching bases. The ends were cut back, 3 bases at V and 0 bases at J, with 13 bases in the middle. Per the germline V gene, CDR1 is SGHNT and CDR2 is YYREEE (reference sequence). CDR3 length: 16 residues. CDR3 bases: TGTGCCAGCAGCTCCCGGGGGACCCTCTCTGGAAACACCATATATTTT. Encoded protein: CASSSRGTLSGNTIYF.

The genes are TRBV13 and TRBJ1-3; 7 bases are shared with TRBD1. Looked up from germline, CDR1 is PRHDT and CDR2 is FYEKMQ (reference sequence). This CDR3 is built from 15 residues. With 3 bases clipped from V and 2 bases from J, the junction kept 4 bases outside the gene matches. CDR3 sequence: CASSFQDRAGNTIYF. For the CDR3, the DNA is TGTGCCAGCAGCTTCCAAGACAGGGCTGGAAACACCATATATTTT.

The V gene is TRBV7-2, the J gene TRBJ2-7, with D possibly being TRBD1 (5 bases). The CDR3 is 13 amino acids. CDR1 SGHTA and CDR2 FQGNSA come from the germline V gene. Deletions cut 1 base from V and 3 bases from J, with 7 bases between. The CDR3 is CASSLGQFYEQYF. The CDR3 bases are TGTGCCAGCAGCTTAGGACAGTTCTACGAGCAGTACTTC.

The chain recombines TRBV2 with TRBJ1-2; TRBD1 agrees at 7 bases. V was clipped by 6 bases and J by 1 base; unmatched bases: 5. In germline, CDR1 is SNHLY, CDR2 FYNNEI. The CDR3 is 14 amino acids. The chain's CDR3 is CASRDRRLNYGYTF. In DNA, the CDR3 is TGTGCCAGCAGGGACAGGCGCCTTAACTATGGCTACACCTTC. The variable domain in full, completed from reference TRBV2 and TRBJ1-2, reads EPEVTQTPSHQVTQMGQEVILRCVPISNHLYFYWYRQILGQKVEFLVSFYNNEISEKSEIFDDQFSVERPDGSNFTLKIRSTKLEDSAMYFCASRDRRLNYGYTFGSGTRLTVV.

CDR3 sequence (DNA): TGCGCCAGCAGGAAGCATAGGCGGGGGGGCCTCAAGATCGAGCAGTACTTC. Its protein product is CASRKHRRGGLKIEQYF. This chain connects TRBV23-1 to TRBJ2-7; the match to TRBD2 covers 9 bases. TRBV23-1 is assigned to the ORF class and has an uncertain function. The CDR3 runs to 17 residues. J lost 6 bases, V lost 6 bases, and 18 bases had no gene match.

CDR3 sequence reads: CASSLMTYTDTQYF. CDR3 DNA: TGTGCCAGCAGCTTAATGACCTACACAGATACGCAGTATTTT. The chain uses TRBV7-2 and TRBJ2-3; D ambiguous. Germline V gene sequence: CDR1 SGHTA, CDR2 FQGNSA. Trimming cost V 2 bases and J 2 bases, with 8 bases left between them. The CDR3 contains 14 residues.